This TCR beta chain was sequenced during a study of cytomegalovirus exposure and HLA in healthy donors. Notes on the study in general: When a later analysis compared HLA-associated TCR beta chains with equally common others, the HLA-associated chains turned out to be more clonally expanded and to have lower generation probabilities.

Healthy bone marrow donors supplied every sample. This CDR3 is built from 12 residues. V shed 0 bases and J shed 7 bases, with 4 bases lying between them. Germline V gene data show CDR1 as SGHNT and CDR2 as YENEEA. The PCR used 60 Vbeta and 13 Jbeta primers. Generated by immunoSEQ multiplex PCR, the TCRdb table keeps only in-frame clones and is missing some. The sample carries hundreds of thousands of clones, 75% to 90% recorded once. This clone was detected only once. Its antigen is not known. The sample comprised PBMCs. The chain has TRBV11-3 and TRBJ2-1; D ambiguous. The source of this sequence is a woman under 30 in good health and CMV-seronegative. CDR3 loop: CASSLDPNEQFF. The CDR3 region has the DNA TGTGCCAGCAGCTTAGACCCTAATGAGCAGTTCTTC.